These 27 T cell receptor beta chains were all obtained from the same sample, sequenced in a study of blood T cells in healthy people across ages. For the second PCR, which ran for about 7 to 11 cycles, a sample-barcoded 5' primer and a J-beta primer mix were used. TCRdb processed the 5' RACE reads anew with MiXCR; each CDR3 protein has one entry. This table holds 540,000 or so distinct CDR3 sequences, 24% found once. Another study also made use of these data, one on T cells of mothers and their children.

The specimen sequenced was blood. These receptor sequences come from a boy aged 5-17 years in good health.

The chain recombines TRBV6-6 with TRBJ1-1, with TRBD1 matching 7 bases. This CDR3 comprises 14 residues. Looked up from germline, CDR1 is MNHNY and CDR2 is SVGAGI (reference sequence). Losses at the gene ends were 7 bases for V and 3 bases for J; bases not matched to a gene: 8. The DNA for the CDR3 is TGTGCCAGCAATCTTTACCAGGGGGACACTGAAGCTTTCTTT. This gives the protein CASNLYQGDTEAFF.

This clonotype appeared many times. The chain recombines TRBV4-3 with TRBJ2-1, with 7 positions matching TRBD2. Losses at the gene ends were 3 bases for V and 6 bases for J; bases not matched to a gene: 8. Germline V gene data show CDR1 as LGHNA and CDR2 as YSLEER. The CDR3 runs 15 residues. The CDR3 spells CASSHRLAEVNEQFF. CDR3 nucleotide sequence: TGCGCCAGCAGCCATAGACTAGCAGAGGTCAATGAGCAGTTCTTC.

The rearrangement links TRBV28 to TRBJ2-1, with 8 bases aligning to TRBD1. The CDR3 runs 15 residues. J gave up 6 bases and V 5 bases, and 9 bases lay outside the gene matches. CDR1 is MDHEN and CDR2 is SYDVKM in the germline V gene. This CDR3 reads CASSLGQGRGNEQFF. The CDR3, as DNA: TGTGCCAGCAGTCTAGGACAGGGTAGGGGCAATGAGCAGTTCTTC.

The rearrangement uses TRBV5-1 and TRBJ2-5; D perhaps matches TRBD2 (6 bases). The end of the DNA is better explained by TRBJ2-7, so the J call may be wrong. CDR3 length: 15 amino acids. The germline gives CDR1 SGHRS, CDR2 YFSETQ. For the CDR3, the DNA is TGCGCCAGCAGCTTGGTGGGACGGGGGTCCTACGAGCAGTACTTC. This gives the protein CASSLVGRGSYEQYF.

This clonotype was detected ten times or more. The J gene is TRBJ1-1, the V gene TRBV28, with TRBD1 as a possible D gene (6 bases). The V gene lost 2 bases and the J gene lost 4 bases, with 11 bases spanning the gap. Germline values: CDR1 MDHEN, CDR2 SYDVKM. This CDR3 is built from 14 residues. The CDR3 coding sequence is TGTGCCAGCAGTTTACAGGGGCGCGGCACTGAAGCTTTCTTT. The encoded protein is CASSLQGRGTEAFF.

This CDR3 reads CASSDRTGLYEQYF. As DNA, the CDR3 is TGTGCCAGCAGTGACCGGACAGGGCTGTACGAGCAGTACTTC. The V and J genes are TRBV6-1 and TRBJ2-5; 8 bases fit TRBD1. The end of the DNA fits TRBJ2-7 better, so the J call may be wrong. The CDR3 length is 14 residues. CDR1 is MNHNS, CDR2 SASEGT, per germline.

This sequence joins TRBV4-2 and TRBJ2-5; D gene unclear. The CDR3 spans 13 residues. V lost 0 bases to trimming and J lost 4 bases, with 6 bases between them. Germline CDR1 LGHNA, CDR2 YNFKEQ. The CDR3 region is CASSQDGRETQYF. Written as DNA, the CDR3 is TGTGCCAGCAGCCAAGATGGTCGAGAGACCCAGTACTTC.

This clonotype was seen a few times. This chain connects TRBV21-1 to TRBJ1-4. TRBV21-1 is flagged as a pseudogene. The CDR3 contains 17 residues. The CDR3 here is CASRRGGTPSTNEKLFF. CDR3 DNA: TGTGCCAGCCGGAGGGGAGGGACCCCGTCAACTAATGAAAAACTGTTTTTT.

This clonotype has only a few counts. The chain is built from TRBV7-3 and TRBJ2-1; 9 nucleotides match TRBD1. The germline CDR1 and CDR2 sequences are SGHTA and FQGTGA. V was pared by 2 bases and J by 4 bases, with 6 bases of the junction left unmatched. This CDR3 has 16 residues. The CDR3 region has the DNA TGTGCCAGCAGCTTATTCGGGACAGGGCCTTACAATGAGCAGTTCTTC. Amino acid sequence: CASSLFGTGPYNEQFF.

Only a few counts were recorded for this clonotype. The genes are TRBV7-8 and TRBJ2-5; D not resolved. Trimming cost V 7 bases and J 1 base, with 7 bases left between them. The CDR3 is 12 amino acids. Germline lookup yields CDR1 SGHVS and CDR2 FQNEAQ. CDR3 bases: TGTGCCAGCACCCCATCCCAAGAGACCCAGTACTTC. This gives the protein CASTPSQETQYF.

The V gene is TRBV6-1, the J gene TRBJ2-7, with no clear D. Germline loops: CDR1 MNHNS, CDR2 SASEGT. CDR3 length equals 15 residues. Between the trimmed V and J ends, which lost 4 bases and 7 bases, there was a span of 20 bases. CDR3 DNA sequence: TGTGCCAGCAGTGTCGTGGGATATAATGTACGGGAGCAGTACTTC. Translating it yields CASSVVGYNVREQYF.

This clonotype was seen a single time. CDR3 nucleotide sequence: TGTGCCAGCAGGCTAGCGGGAGGTTTTTCCTACGAGCAGTACTTC. It encodes CASRLAGGFSYEQYF. The chain joins TRBV28 to TRBJ2-7; 11 bases are shared with TRBD2. The V gene's germline CDR1 is MDHEN and CDR2 SYDVKM. J was trimmed by 1 base and V by 6 bases; bases with no gene match: 5. The CDR3 loop spans 15 amino acids. Looking up the rest from reference TRBV28 and TRBJ2-7 gives the full variable domain: DVKVTQSSRYLVKRTGEKVFLECVQDMDHENMFWYRQDPGLGLRLIYFSYDVKMKEKGDIPEGYSVSREKKERFSLILESASTNQTSMYLCASRLAGGFSYEQYFGPGTRLTVT.

This chain joins TRBV6-6 and TRBJ2-7; D is ambiguous. This CDR3 spans 12 amino acids. The V end lost 4 bases, the J end lost 1 base, and 5 bases lay between the germline ends. Germline V gives CDR1 MNHNY, CDR2 SVGAGI (reference sequence). CDR3 nucleotide sequence: TGTGCCAGCAGTTTGCAGTCCTACGAGCAGTACTTC. Protein: CASSLQSYEQYF.

This clonotype appeared a few times. This rearrangement joins TRBV20-1 to TRBJ2-7; D might be TRBD1 (5 bases). The V end lost 1 base, the J end lost 3 bases, and 7 bases lay between the germline ends. Per the germline V gene, CDR1 is DFQATT and CDR2 is SNEGSKA (reference sequence). This CDR3 has 12 amino acids. This CDR3 is CSARADSYEQYF. CDR3 sequence (DNA): TGCAGTGCTAGAGCCGACAGCTACGAGCAGTACTTC.

The V gene is TRBV12-3 or TRBV12-4, the J gene TRBJ2-5, with TRBD1 matching over 8 bases. V lost 5 bases and J lost 5; bases outside the gene matches: 13. The length of the CDR3 is 16 residues. In DNA, the CDR3 is TGTGCCAGCAGTCCCGGACAGGGTTCTTCGTCGGAGACCCAGTACTTC. Translated: CASSPGQGSSSETQYF.

This clonotype was detected a few times. The V call is TRBV7-2, the J call TRBJ1-5; D not certain. The CDR3 covers 14 residues. Germline V gene sequence: CDR1 SGHTA, CDR2 FQGNSA. The V and J ends lost 2 bases and 1 base respectively, with 6 bases between them. CDR3 in amino acids: CASSLQPSNQPQHF. In DNA form, the CDR3 reads TGTGCCAGCAGCTTACAGCCGAGCAATCAGCCCCAGCATTTT.

The V gene is TRBV12-5, the J gene TRBJ2-5; D remains unclear. The J call is uncertain, as TRBJ2-1 better fits the DNA end. Germline V gene sequence: CDR1 LGHNT, CDR2 FRNRAP. The CDR3 is made up of 14 amino acids. For the CDR3, the DNA is TGTGCTAGTGGTTTGGGAGATTCTAGGAATGAGCAGTTCTTC. It encodes CASGLGDSRNEQFF.

This clonotype occurred a few times. This chain links TRBV2 with TRBJ2-5, with D tentatively TRBD1 (6 bases). TRBJ2-7 explains the end of the DNA better; the J call may be wrong. The germline V gene encodes CDR1 SNHLY and CDR2 FYNNEI. The CDR3 consists of 12 residues. CDR3 sequence: CASRGQRNEQYF. The CDR3 nucleotides read TGTGCCAGCAGGGGACAAAGGAACGAGCAGTACTTC.

This clonotype came up a few times. V is TRBV20-1 and J is TRBJ2-3; 8 bases match TRBD2. V gave up 0 bases and J gave up 4 bases; unmatched junction bases: 6. Germline CDR1 and CDR2: DFQATT and SNEGSKA (reference sequence). The CDR3 loop spans 15 amino acids. Here the CDR3 reads CSARDLGLAPDTQYF. CDR3 nucleotides: TGCAGTGCTAGAGATCTAGGACTAGCTCCAGATACGCAGTATTTT.

The rearrangement uses TRBV3-1 and TRBJ2-2, with TRBD2 matching 13 bases. The CDR3 contains 21 residues. Trimming took 0 bases from V and 7 from J; bases not matched to a gene: 17. Per the germline V gene, CDR1 is LGHDT and CDR2 is YNNKEL (reference sequence). For the CDR3, the DNA is TGTGCCAGCAGCCAAGATGTGCACGGGACTAGCGGGAATCGGCATAGCGGGGAGCTGTTTTTT. This translates into CASSQDVHGTSGNRHSGELFF.

V gene TRBV7-9 combines with J gene TRBJ2-7; D might be TRBD1 (6 bases). V was clipped by 4 bases and J by 3 bases, with 13 bases between them. This CDR3 is 14 amino acids long. The germline V gene has CDR1 SEHNR and CDR2 FQNEAQ (reference sequence). The CDR3 region has the DNA TGTGCCAGCAGCTCCACAGGGCTAGTCTACGAGCAGTACTTC. Amino acid sequence: CASSSTGLVYEQYF.

The chain carries TRBV9 and TRBJ2-2, with D perhaps TRBD1 (5 bases). Germline CDR1 and CDR2: SGDLS and YYNGEE. The CDR3 extends over 14 amino acids. V lost 0 bases, J lost 6 bases, and 9 bases lay in between. CDR3: CASSVVTAPGELFF. Written as DNA, the CDR3 is TGTGCCAGCAGCGTAGTGACAGCCCCCGGGGAGCTGTTTTTT.

The genes are TRBV6-1 and TRBJ2-3, with D tentatively TRBD2 (6 bases). V shed 5 bases and J shed 3 bases, with 15 bases lying between them. There are 15 residues in the CDR3. Per germline, CDR1 MNHNS and CDR2 SASEGT. Here the CDR3 DNA reads TGTGCCAGCAGTAACCACCGCGGACTAACAGATACGCAGTATTTT. Protein: CASSNHRGLTDTQYF.

This clonotype was recorded a few times. This chain joins TRBV2 and TRBJ2-7, with 11 bases identical to TRBD2. CDR3 length equals 17 residues. The V gene end was trimmed by 3 bases and the J gene end by 3 bases; junction bases not matched to a gene: 10. Germline V lookup: CDR1 SNHLY, CDR2 FYNNEI. CDR3 in amino acids: CASSETTGTSGYYEQYF. The CDR3 bases are TGTGCCAGCAGTGAGACGACCGGGACTAGCGGTTACTACGAGCAGTACTTC.

This clonotype has only a few counts. This rearrangement joins TRBV4-3 to TRBJ2-1, with D possibly TRBD2 on 7 matching bases. CDR3 size: 18 residues. The germline V gene encodes CDR1 LGHNA and CDR2 YSLEER. With 2 bases removed from V and 3 bases from J, the gap between germline ends came to 20 bases. The CDR3 reads CASSQIGLLGGRYNEQFF. CDR3 DNA: TGCGCCAGCAGCCAAATCGGTCTTCTGGGGGGGCGCTACAATGAGCAGTTCTTC.

A few counts support this clonotype. This chain connects TRBV11-2 to TRBJ2-5; D perhaps matches TRBD2 (6 bases). Trimming cost V 1 base and J 2 bases, with 11 bases left between them. CDR1 and CDR2 (germline): SGHAT, FQNNGV. The CDR3 is made up of 15 amino acids. The CDR3 spells CASSLVGTPQETQYF. The CDR3 DNA reads as TGTGCCAGCAGCTTAGTGGGGACTCCGCAAGAGACCCAGTACTTC.

The V and J genes are TRBV6-2 or TRBV6-3 and TRBJ2-3; TRBD2 matches at 11 bases. The CDR3 is 18 residues long. V lost 0 bases to trimming and J lost 8 bases; unmatched junction nucleotides: 13. CDR1 is MNHEY, CDR2 SVGEGT, per germline. The CDR3 DNA follows: TGTGCCAGCAGTTACTCGGGGACTAGCGGATTACGCACTGGTACGCAGTATTTT. Residues: CASSYSGTSGLRTGTQYF.